Presented here are 21 T cell receptor beta chains from one specimen sequenced in a study of cytomegalovirus exposure and HLA in healthy donors. The PCR had 60 Vbeta and 13 Jbeta primers. Profiling relied on immunoSEQ multiplex PCR, and the TCRdb table lists in-frame clones only, not all of them. Among 90,000 to 140,000 clones, about an eighth were seen once, and the ten largest hold roughly 15%. Sequencing was performed on PBMCs. All receptors derive from a man aged 40-55 years in good health and CMV-seropositive.

CDR3 coding DNA: TGTGCCAGCAGCTTACCGCGAGAGCAGGGCGCCAATTCACCCCTCCACTTT. It yields the protein CASSLPREQGANSPLHF. The rearrangement links TRBV7-2 to TRBJ1-6; tentative D call: TRBD1 (5 bases). This CDR3 contains 17 residues. V was shortened by 2 bases and J by 7 bases, with 18 bases between the two germline ends. The germline V gene has CDR1 SGHTA and CDR2 FQGNSA.

This chain uses TRBV12-5 with TRBJ2-3; 9 nucleotides line up with TRBD1. CDR1 LGHNT and CDR2 FRNRAP come from the germline V gene. The CDR3 is made up of 16 amino acids. The J segment lost 3 bases and the V segment lost 5 bases, leaving 9 bases of the junction unmatched. Written as DNA, the CDR3 is TGTGCTAGTGGTGGAGACAGGGGGTTTGGGACAGATACGCAGTATTTT. This encodes CASGGDRGFGTDTQYF.

A few counts support this clone. V usage is TRBV6-5 and J usage is TRBJ1-2, with D tentatively TRBD1 (6 bases). The CDR3 consists of 12 residues. Trimming took off 5 bases at V and 8 bases at J, with 12 bases between the two ends. Looked up from germline, CDR1 is MNHEY and CDR2 is SVGAGI. DNA for the CDR3: TGTGCCAGCAGTAAACAGGGTCGAGGCTACACCTTC. Translating gives CASSKQGRGYTF.

This chain uses TRBV28 with TRBJ1-2; D unresolved. Germline CDR1 is MDHEN and CDR2 is SYDVKM. CDR3 length equals 15 residues. Deletions cut 8 bases from V and 2 bases from J, with 18 bases between. The CDR3 loop is CASSQLGGKNYGYTF. The DNA for the CDR3 is TGTGCCAGCTCACAACTGGGCGGGAAGAACTATGGCTACACCTTC.

This chain joins TRBV19 and TRBJ1-2; 9 bases match TRBD1. The trim removed 9 bases at V and 7 bases at J, leaving 6 bases unmatched. This CDR3 region has 12 residues. Germline V CDR1 and CDR2: LNHDA, SQIVND (reference sequence). The CDR3 loop reads CASGTGIGGYTF. The CDR3 DNA follows: TGTGCCAGCGGGACAGGGATCGGTGGCTACACCTTC.

The V and J genes are TRBV4-1 and TRBJ1-4, with 10 positions matching TRBD1. The CDR3 has 15 amino acids. Germline V gene sequence: CDR1 MGHRA, CDR2 YSYEKL. V was clipped by 2 bases and J by 7 bases; unmatched bases: 4. In DNA, the CDR3 is TGCGCCAGCAGCCAAACCGGGACAGGGGTTGAAAAACTGTTTTTT. This translates into CASSQTGTGVEKLFF.

This clone was seen only a few times. This chain uses TRBV6-5 with TRBJ1-6; TRBD1 matches at 10 bases. Per the germline V gene, CDR1 is MNHEY and CDR2 is SVGAGI. There are 15 residues in the CDR3. The J segment lost 8 bases and the V segment lost 6 bases, leaving 7 bases of the junction unmatched. As DNA, the CDR3 is TGTGCCAGCAGGCGACAGGGGGCGTCGGATTCACCCCTCCACTTT. Translating gives CASRRQGASDSPLHF.

The rearrangement joins TRBV12-5 to TRBJ2-3, with 11 bases matching TRBD2. V dropped 7 bases and J dropped 6; count of bases not matched to a gene: 6. The CDR3 is made up of 14 amino acids. From germline, CDR1 is LGHNT and CDR2 FRNRAP. The CDR3 sequence is CASDQLAGADTQYF. The DNA for the CDR3 is TGTGCTAGTGACCAACTAGCGGGAGCGGATACGCAGTATTTT.

The chain has TRBV19 and TRBJ2-5, with TRBD1 matching over 8 bases. The last part of the DNA fits TRBJ2-7 better; the J call may be wrong. CDR1 LNHDA and CDR2 SQIVND come from the germline V gene (reference sequence). This CDR3 is built from 13 residues. In DNA, the CDR3 is TGTGCCAGTAGTCAGCAGGGGGCAGTCGAGCAGTACTTC. Its protein product is CASSQQGAVEQYF.

This clone occurred a few times. CDR3: CASSQFGQGYQPQHF. DNA for the CDR3: TGCGCCAGCAGCCAATTTGGGCAGGGTTATCAGCCCCAGCATTTT. The chain combines TRBV4-1 with TRBJ1-5; the D gene is possibly TRBD1 (5 bases). V lost 2 bases, J lost 5 bases, and 13 bases lay in between. The CDR3 totals 15 residues. In germline, CDR1 is MGHRA, CDR2 YSYEKL.

The chain employs TRBV4-3 and TRBJ1-1; no reliable D call. Trimming took off 0 bases at V and 2 bases at J, with 4 bases between the two ends. CDR3 size: 13 residues. In germline, CDR1 is LGHNA, CDR2 YSLEER. The CDR3 coding sequence is TGCGCCAGCAGCCAAGATCGTAACACTGAAGCTTTCTTT. Protein sequence: CASSQDRNTEAFF.

This sequence joins TRBV5-4 and TRBJ1-2; TRBD1 matches 8 bases. This CDR3 contains 14 residues. The V gene end was trimmed by 4 bases and the J gene end by 7 bases; junction bases not matched to a gene: 9. Germline V gene sequence: CDR1 SGHNT, CDR2 YYREEE (reference sequence). CDR3 amino acids: CASSPGQGVTGYTF. CDR3 bases: TGTGCCAGCAGCCCCGGACAGGGTGTTACTGGCTACACCTTC.

This sequence joins TRBV9 and TRBJ2-1, with 8 bases lining up with TRBD2. CDR1 is SGDLS and CDR2 is YYNGEE in the germline V gene. The V and J ends lost 1 base and 3 bases, in that order; junction bases with no gene match: 3. The CDR3 is 15 residues long. CDR3 sequence: CASSVSSGSYNEQFF. The CDR3 DNA sequence: TGTGCCAGCAGCGTATCCAGCGGGAGCTACAATGAGCAGTTCTTC.

This clone was observed a few times. The chain recombines TRBV4-1 with TRBJ1-5, with D unresolved. This CDR3 has 15 amino acids. Germline lookup yields CDR1 MGHRA and CDR2 YSYEKL. V lost 2 bases, J lost 0 bases, and 8 bases lay in between. The DNA for the CDR3 is TGCGCCAGCAGCCAAAATCCACATAGCAATCAGCCCCAGCATTTT. This encodes CASSQNPHSNQPQHF.

In this sample, this clone turned up a few times. The V and J genes are TRBV5-1 and TRBJ1-1; 8 nucleotides align to TRBD1. Unmatched junction bases numbered 4, after V lost 0 bases and J lost 3 bases. The CDR3 runs to 15 residues. The germline V gene encodes CDR1 SGHRS and CDR2 YFSETQ. CDR3 protein: CASSLDGQGYTEAFF. The DNA of the CDR3 is TGCGCCAGCAGCTTGGATGGACAGGGCTACACTGAAGCTTTCTTT.

The chain employs TRBV5-4 and TRBJ1-2; TRBD1 is a possible D gene (6 bases). V was pared by 2 bases and J by 0 bases, with 14 bases between. Germline V gene data show CDR1 as SGHNT and CDR2 as YYREEE (reference sequence). The CDR3 has 16 amino acids. CDR3 amino acids: CASSFGGPSSNYGYTF. As DNA, the CDR3 is TGTGCCAGCAGCTTCGGGGGGCCCTCCTCTAACTATGGCTACACCTTC.

The chain carries TRBV27 and TRBJ2-7, with 12 bases matching TRBD2. The CDR3 has 15 amino acids. The V segment lost 5 bases and the J segment 4 bases; nucleotides outside the gene matches: 6. Germline CDR1 is MNHEY and CDR2 is SMNVEV (reference sequence). The CDR3 DNA reads TGTGCCAGCAGTCCCACTAGCGGGAGGCCATACGAGCAGTACTTC. It specifies CASSPTSGRPYEQYF.

The rearrangement joins TRBV9 to TRBJ2-7, with 10 bases identical to TRBD1. This CDR3 comprises 14 residues. V dropped 3 bases and J dropped 7; count of bases not matched to a gene: 7. The V gene's germline CDR1 is SGDLS and CDR2 YYNGEE. Written as DNA, the CDR3 is TGTGCCAGCAGCGCTGGGACAGGGGCGGGGGAGCAGTACTTC. This encodes CASSAGTGAGEQYF.

In this sample, this clone turned up a few times. The chain combines TRBV6-5 with TRBJ1-2, with D possibly TRBD1 on 5 matching bases. V lost 2 bases to trimming and J lost 4 bases, with 11 bases between them. This CDR3 comprises 14 residues. Germline loops: CDR1 MNHEY, CDR2 SVGAGI. The CDR3, as DNA: TGTGCCAGCAGTTACGACAGAGCCCCCTATGGCTACACCTTC. Residues: CASSYDRAPYGYTF.

The chain links TRBV19 to TRBJ2-5; 12 nucleotides align to TRBD1. V gave up 9 bases and J gave up 4 bases; unmatched junction bases: 3. Germline V lookup: CDR1 LNHDA, CDR2 SQIVND (reference sequence). The CDR3 has 13 residues. CDR3 nucleotides: TGTGCCAGCGGGACAGGGGGCTCAGAGACCCAGTACTTC. This sequence encodes CASGTGGSETQYF.

The CDR3 loop reads CAWSVRDRMNYGYTF. The CDR3 bases are TGTGCCTGGAGTGTAAGGGACAGGATGAACTATGGCTACACCTTC. The chain carries TRBV30 and TRBJ1-2, with TRBD1 matching 8 bases. With 0 bases clipped from V and 2 bases from J, the junction kept 5 bases outside the gene matches. The germline V gene encodes CDR1 GTSNPN and CDR2 SVGIG (reference sequence). The CDR3 runs 15 residues.